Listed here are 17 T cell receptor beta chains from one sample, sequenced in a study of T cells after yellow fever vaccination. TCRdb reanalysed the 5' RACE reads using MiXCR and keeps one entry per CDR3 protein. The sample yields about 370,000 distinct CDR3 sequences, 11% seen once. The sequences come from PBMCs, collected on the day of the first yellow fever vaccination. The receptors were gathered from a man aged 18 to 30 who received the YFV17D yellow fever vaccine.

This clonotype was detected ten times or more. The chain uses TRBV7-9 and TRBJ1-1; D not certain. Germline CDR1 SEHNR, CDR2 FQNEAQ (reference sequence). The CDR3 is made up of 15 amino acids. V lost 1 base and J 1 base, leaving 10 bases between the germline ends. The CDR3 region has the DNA TGTGCCAGCAGCTTAGGGTCGTTACAGAACACTGAAGCTTTCTTT. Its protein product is CASSLGSLQNTEAFF.

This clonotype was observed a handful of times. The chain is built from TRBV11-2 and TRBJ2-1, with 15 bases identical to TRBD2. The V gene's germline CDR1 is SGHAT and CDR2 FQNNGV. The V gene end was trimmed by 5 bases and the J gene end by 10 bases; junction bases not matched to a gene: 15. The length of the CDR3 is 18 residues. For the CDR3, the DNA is TGTGCCAGCAGCCCACAGGGAAGGACTAGCGGGGGGGCTTGGGAGCAGTTCTTC. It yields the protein CASSPQGRTSGGAWEQFF.

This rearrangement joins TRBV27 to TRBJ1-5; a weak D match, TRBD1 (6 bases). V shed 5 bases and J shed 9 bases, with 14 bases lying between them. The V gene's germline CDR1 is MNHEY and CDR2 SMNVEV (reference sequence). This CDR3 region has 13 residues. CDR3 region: CASSAGTFTPQHF. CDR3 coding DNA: TGTGCCAGCAGTGCCGGGACATTCACGCCCCAGCATTTT.

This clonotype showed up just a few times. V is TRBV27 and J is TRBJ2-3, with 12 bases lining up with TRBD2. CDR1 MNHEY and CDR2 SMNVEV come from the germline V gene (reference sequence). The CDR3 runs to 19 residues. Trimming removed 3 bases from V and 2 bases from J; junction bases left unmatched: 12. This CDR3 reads CASSLPTSGGPPHTDTQYF. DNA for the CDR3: TGTGCCAGCAGTTTGCCTACTAGCGGGGGGCCCCCACACACAGATACGCAGTATTTT.

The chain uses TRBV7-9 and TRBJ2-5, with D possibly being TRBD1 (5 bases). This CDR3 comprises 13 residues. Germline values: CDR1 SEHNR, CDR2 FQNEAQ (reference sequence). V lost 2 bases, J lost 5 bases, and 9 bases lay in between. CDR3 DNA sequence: TGTGCCAGCAGCTTACCCAGGGCGGAGACCCAGTACTTC. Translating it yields CASSLPRAETQYF.

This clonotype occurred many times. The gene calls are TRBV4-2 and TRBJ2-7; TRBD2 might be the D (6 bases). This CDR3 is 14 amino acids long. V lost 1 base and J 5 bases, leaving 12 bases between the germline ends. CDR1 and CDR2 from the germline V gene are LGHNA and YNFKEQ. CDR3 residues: CASSQAPRGDEQYF. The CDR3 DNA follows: TGTGCCAGCAGCCAAGCCCCTCGCGGGGACGAGCAGTACTTC.

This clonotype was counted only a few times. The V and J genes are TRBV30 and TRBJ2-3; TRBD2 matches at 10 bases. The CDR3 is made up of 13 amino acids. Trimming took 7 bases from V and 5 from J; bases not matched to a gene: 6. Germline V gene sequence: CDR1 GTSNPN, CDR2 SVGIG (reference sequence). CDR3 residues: CASSGGAEDTQYF. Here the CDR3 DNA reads TGTGCCTCGAGCGGGGGGGCAGAAGATACGCAGTATTTT.

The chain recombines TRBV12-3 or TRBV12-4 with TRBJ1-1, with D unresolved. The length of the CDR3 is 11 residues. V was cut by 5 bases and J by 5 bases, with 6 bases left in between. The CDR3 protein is CASSATTEAFF. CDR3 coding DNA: TGTGCCAGCAGTGCTACAACTGAAGCTTTCTTT.

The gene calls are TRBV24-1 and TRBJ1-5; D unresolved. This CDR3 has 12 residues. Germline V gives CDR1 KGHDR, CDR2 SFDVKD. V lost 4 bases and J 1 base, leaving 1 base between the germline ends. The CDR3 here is CATSESNQPQHF. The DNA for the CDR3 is TGTGCCACCAGTGAGAGCAATCAGCCCCAGCATTTT.

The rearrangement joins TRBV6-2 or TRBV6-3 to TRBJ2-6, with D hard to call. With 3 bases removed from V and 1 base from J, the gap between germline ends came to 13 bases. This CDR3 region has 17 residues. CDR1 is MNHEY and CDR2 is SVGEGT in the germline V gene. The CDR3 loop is CASSYLGSLSGANVLTF. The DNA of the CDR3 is TGTGCCAGCAGTTATTTGGGGTCCCTATCTGGGGCCAACGTCCTGACTTTC.

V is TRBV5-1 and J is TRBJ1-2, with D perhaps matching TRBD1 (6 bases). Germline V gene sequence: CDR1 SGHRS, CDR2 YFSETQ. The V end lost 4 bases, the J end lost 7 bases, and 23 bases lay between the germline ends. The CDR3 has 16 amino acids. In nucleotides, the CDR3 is TGCGCCAGCAGCAAGACTAATCCCTACAGGGACTGTGGCTACACCTTC. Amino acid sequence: CASSKTNPYRDCGYTF.

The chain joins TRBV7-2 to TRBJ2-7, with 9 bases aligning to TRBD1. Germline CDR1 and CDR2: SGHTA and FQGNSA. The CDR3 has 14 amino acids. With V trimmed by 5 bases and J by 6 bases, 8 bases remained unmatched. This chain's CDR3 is CASSPDRGPREQYF. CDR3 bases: TGTGCCAGCAGCCCGGACAGGGGCCCCCGCGAGCAGTACTTC.

The CDR3 DNA reads as TGTGCCAGCAGCGACTGGACAGGGTACGCCGGGGAGCTGTTTTTT. This gives the protein CASSDWTGYAGELFF. J is TRBJ2-2 and V is TRBV12-3 or TRBV12-4, with 8 bases fitting TRBD1. The CDR3 sequence is 15 residues long. The V and J ends lost 6 bases and 6 bases, in that order; junction bases with no gene match: 9.

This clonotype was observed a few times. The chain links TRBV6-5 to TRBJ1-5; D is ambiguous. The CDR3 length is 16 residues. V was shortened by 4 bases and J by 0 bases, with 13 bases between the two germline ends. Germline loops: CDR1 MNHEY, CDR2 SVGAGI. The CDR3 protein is CASSSRTGPSNQPQHF. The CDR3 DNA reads TGTGCCAGCAGTTCTCGGACGGGCCCTAGCAATCAGCCCCAGCATTTT.

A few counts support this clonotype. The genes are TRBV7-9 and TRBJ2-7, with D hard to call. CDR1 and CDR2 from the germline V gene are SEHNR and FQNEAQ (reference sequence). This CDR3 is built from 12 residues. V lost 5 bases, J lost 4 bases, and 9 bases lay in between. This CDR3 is CASSGGNYEQYV. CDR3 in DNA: TGTGCCAGCAGCGGCGGAAATTACGAGCAGTACGTC.

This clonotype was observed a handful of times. This CDR3 reads CASSRTSGAGTDTQYF. CDR3 coding DNA: TGTGCCAGCAGCCGAACTAGCGGGGCGGGCACAGATACGCAGTATTTT. This chain joins TRBV12-3 or TRBV12-4 and TRBJ2-3; 10 nucleotides match TRBD2. V was clipped by 6 bases and J by 1 base; unmatched bases: 7. The CDR3 spans 16 residues.

CDR3 region: CASSPQPTDSYEQYV. The CDR3 bases are TGTGCCAGCTCACCACAACCGACAGACTCCTACGAGCAGTACGTC. The V gene is TRBV18, the J gene TRBJ2-7; the D gene is possibly TRBD1 (5 bases). CDR1 and CDR2 (germline): KGHSH, LQKENI. Trimming removed 1 base at V and 0 bases at J, with 10 bases between. CDR3 length: 15 amino acids.